Described below is a single T cell receptor (beta chain) sequence and its context. The record originates from a study of somatic mutations in cytotoxic T cells in rheumatoid arthritis. Looked up from germline, CDR1 is SNHLY and CDR2 is FYNNEI. V dropped 3 bases and J dropped 0 bases, with 12 bases sitting between them. The CDR3 runs to 15 residues. Sequenced by immunoSEQ multiplex PCR; TCRdb stores in-frame clones only, minus some. The sample lists 10,000 to 13,000 clones, around 80% occurring once. This sequence originates from an adult with rheumatoid arthritis. Sequencing was performed on CD8+ T cells sorted from blood. The chain is built from TRBV2 and TRBJ2-7; the D gene is possibly TRBD1 (5 bases). The CDR3 coding sequence is TGTGCCAGCAGTGACCCCCGGACAAACTCCTACGAGCAGTACTTC. It codes for CASSDPRTNSYEQYF.